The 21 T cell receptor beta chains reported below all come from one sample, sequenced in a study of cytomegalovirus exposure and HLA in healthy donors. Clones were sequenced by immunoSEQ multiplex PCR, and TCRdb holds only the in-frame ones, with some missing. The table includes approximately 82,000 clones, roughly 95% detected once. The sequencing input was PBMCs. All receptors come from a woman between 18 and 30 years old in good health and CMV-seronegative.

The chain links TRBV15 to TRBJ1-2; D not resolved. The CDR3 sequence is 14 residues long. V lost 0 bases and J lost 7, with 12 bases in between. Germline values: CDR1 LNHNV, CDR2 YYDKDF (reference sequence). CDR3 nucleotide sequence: TGTGCCACCAGCAGAGATTTGGGGAGAGTTGGCTACACCTTC. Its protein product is CATSRDLGRVGYTF.

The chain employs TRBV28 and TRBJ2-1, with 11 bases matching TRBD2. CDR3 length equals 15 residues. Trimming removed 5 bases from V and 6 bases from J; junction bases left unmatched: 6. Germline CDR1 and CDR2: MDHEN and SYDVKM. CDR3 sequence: CASSVTSGRLNEQFF. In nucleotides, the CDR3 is TGTGCCAGCAGTGTTACTAGCGGGAGACTCAATGAGCAGTTCTTC.

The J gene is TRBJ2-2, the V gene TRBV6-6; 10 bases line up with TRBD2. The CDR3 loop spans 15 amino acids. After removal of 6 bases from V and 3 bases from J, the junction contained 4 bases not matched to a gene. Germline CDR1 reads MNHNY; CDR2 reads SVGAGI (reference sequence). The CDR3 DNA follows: TGTGCCAGCAGACTCGGGACTAGCGACACCGGGGAGCTGTTTTTT. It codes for CASRLGTSDTGELFF.

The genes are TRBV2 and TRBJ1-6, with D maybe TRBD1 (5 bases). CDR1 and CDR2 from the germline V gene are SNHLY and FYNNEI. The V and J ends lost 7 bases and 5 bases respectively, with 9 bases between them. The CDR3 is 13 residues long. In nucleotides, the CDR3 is TGTGCCAGCAAGCCAGGGCATAATTCACCCCTCCACTTT. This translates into CASKPGHNSPLHF.

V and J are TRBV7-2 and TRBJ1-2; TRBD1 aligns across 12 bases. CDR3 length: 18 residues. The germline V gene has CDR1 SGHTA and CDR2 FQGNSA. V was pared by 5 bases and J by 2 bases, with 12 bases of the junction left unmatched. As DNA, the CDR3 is TGTGCCAGCAGCCGAAAACCGGGACAGGGGGCCGAAAACTATGGCTACACCTTC. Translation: CASSRKPGQGAENYGYTF.

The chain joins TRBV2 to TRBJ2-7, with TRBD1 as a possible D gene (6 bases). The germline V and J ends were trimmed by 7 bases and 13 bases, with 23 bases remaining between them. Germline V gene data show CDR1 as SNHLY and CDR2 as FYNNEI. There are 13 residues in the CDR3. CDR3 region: CASTPTFDRLLYF. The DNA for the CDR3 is TGTGCCAGCACCCCCACATTCGACAGGCTTTTATACTTC.

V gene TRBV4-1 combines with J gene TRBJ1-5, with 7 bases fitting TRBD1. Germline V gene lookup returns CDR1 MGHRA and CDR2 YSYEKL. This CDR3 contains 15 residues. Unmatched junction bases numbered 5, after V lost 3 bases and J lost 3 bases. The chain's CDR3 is CASSQAGQPNQPQHF. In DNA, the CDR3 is TGCGCCAGCAGCCAGGCGGGACAGCCCAATCAGCCCCAGCATTTT.

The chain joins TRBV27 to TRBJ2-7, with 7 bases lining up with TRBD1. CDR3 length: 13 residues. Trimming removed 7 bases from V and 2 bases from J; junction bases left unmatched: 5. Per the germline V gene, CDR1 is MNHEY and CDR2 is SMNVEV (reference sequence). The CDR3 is CASKPTGAYEQYF. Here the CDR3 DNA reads TGTGCCAGCAAGCCTACAGGGGCCTACGAGCAGTACTTC.

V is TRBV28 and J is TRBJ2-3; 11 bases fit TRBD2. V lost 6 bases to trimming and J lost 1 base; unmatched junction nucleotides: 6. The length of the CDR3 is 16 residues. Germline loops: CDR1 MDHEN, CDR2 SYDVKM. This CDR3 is CASSTIAGGGTDTQYF. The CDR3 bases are TGTGCCAGCAGCACTATAGCGGGGGGGGGCACAGATACGCAGTATTTT.

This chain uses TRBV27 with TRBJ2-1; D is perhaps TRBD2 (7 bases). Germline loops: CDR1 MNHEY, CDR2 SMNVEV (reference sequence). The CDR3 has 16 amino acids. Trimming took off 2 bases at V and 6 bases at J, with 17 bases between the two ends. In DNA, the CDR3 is TGTGCCAGCAGTTTAAAACCAGGCGGGGGCCCCAATGAGCAGTTCTTC. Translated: CASSLKPGGGPNEQFF.

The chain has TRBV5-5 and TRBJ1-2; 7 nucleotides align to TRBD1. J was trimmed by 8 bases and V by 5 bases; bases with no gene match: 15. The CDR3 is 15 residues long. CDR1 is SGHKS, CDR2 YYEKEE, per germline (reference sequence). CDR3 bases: TGTGCCAGCAGTTTTACAGGGGTCCAGGGGTGGGGCTACACCTTC. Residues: CASSFTGVQGWGYTF.

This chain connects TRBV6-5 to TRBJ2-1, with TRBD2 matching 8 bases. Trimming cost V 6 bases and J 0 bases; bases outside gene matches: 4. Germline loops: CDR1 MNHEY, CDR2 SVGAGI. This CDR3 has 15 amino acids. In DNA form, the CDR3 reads TGTGCCAGCAGACGCGGGAGGCCCTCCTACAATGAGCAGTTCTTC. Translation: CASRRGRPSYNEQFF.

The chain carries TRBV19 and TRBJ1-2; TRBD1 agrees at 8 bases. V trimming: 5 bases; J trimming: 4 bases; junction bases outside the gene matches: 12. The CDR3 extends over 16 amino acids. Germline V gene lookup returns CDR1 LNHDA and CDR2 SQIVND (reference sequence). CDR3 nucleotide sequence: TGTGCCAGTAGTGCTGCCCGGGACAGGACGATCTATGGCTACACCTTC. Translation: CASSAARDRTIYGYTF.

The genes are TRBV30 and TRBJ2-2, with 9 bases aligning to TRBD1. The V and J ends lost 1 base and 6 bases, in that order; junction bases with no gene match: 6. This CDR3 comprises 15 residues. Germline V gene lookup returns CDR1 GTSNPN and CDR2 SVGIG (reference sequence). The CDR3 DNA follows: TGTGCCTGGAGTGAAGGACAGGGGTCTGCCGGGGAGCTGTTTTTT. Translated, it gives CAWSEGQGSAGELFF.

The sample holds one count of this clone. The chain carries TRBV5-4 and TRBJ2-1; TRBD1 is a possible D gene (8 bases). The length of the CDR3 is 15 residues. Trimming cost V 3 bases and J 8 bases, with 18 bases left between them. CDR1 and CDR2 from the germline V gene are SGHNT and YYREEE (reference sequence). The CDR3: CASSSVRTGRDEQFF. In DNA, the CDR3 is TGTGCCAGCAGCTCCGTGCGGACAGGGAGGGATGAGCAGTTCTTC.

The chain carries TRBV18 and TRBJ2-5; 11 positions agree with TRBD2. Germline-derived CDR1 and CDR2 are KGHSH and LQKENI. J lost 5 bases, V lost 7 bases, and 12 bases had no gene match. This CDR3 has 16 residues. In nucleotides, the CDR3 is TGTGCCAGCTATAGTTGGACTAGCGGGCGAGTGGAGACCCAGTACTTC. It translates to CASYSWTSGRVETQYF.

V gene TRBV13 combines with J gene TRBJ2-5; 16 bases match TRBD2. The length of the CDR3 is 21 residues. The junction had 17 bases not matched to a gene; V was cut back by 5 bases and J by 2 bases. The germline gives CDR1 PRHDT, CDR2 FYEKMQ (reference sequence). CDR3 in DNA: TGTGCCAGCAGCCCACTCTCTCTCTCCGGGACTAGCGGGAGGGGTCAAGAGACCCAGTACTTC. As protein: CASSPLSLSGTSGRGQETQYF.

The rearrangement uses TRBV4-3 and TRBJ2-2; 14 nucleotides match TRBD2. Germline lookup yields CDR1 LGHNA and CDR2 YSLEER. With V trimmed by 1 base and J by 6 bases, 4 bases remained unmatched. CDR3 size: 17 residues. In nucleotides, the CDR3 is TGCGCCAGCAGCCAAGCTCTGGGACTAGCGGGAGCCGGGGAGCTGTTTTTT. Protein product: CASSQALGLAGAGELFF.

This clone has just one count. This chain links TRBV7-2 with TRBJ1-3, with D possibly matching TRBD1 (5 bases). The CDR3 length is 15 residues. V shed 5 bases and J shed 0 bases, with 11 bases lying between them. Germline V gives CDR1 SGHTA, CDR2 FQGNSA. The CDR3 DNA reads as TGTGCCAGCAGCCCGCAGGGTCCCTCTGGAAACACCATATATTTT. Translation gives CASSPQGPSGNTIYF.

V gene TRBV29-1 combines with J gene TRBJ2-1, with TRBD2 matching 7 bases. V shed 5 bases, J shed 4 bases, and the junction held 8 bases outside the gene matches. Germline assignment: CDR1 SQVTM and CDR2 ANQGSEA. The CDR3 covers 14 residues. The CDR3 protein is CSVPRAGDYNEQFF. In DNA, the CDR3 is TGCAGCGTTCCTCGGGCGGGGGATTACAATGAGCAGTTCTTC.

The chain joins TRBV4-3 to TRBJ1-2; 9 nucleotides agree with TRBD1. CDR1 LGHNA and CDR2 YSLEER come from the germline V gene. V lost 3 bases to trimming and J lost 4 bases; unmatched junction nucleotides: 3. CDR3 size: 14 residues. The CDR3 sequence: CASSQGQGPYGYTF. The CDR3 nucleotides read TGCGCCAGCAGCCAGGGACAGGGTCCCTATGGCTACACCTTC.